Below, 13 T cell receptor beta chains from the same sample are listed, as sequenced in a study of T cell responses to AZD1222 COVID-19 vaccine. Here immunoSEQ multiplex PCR was the method, and the copy in TCRdb shows in-frame clones only, minus some. This table holds about 35,000 clones, approximately 86% found once. Sequencing was performed on peripheral blood, taken on day 0 of AZD1222 vaccination. These TCRs come from an adult in good health.

The J gene is TRBJ1-1, the V gene TRBV4-3; TRBD1 matches 7 bases. The CDR3 covers 15 residues. Per germline, CDR1 LGHNA and CDR2 YSLEER. Losses at the gene ends were 1 base for V and 4 bases for J; bases not matched to a gene: 6. CDR3 residues: CASSQVDRVGTEAFF. Here the CDR3 DNA reads TGCGCCAGCAGCCAAGTAGACAGGGTGGGCACTGAAGCTTTCTTT.

The chain uses TRBV29-1 and TRBJ1-4, with a weak D call TRBD1 (5 bases). There are 14 residues in the CDR3. V lost 7 bases to trimming and J lost 5 bases, with 17 bases between them. Germline CDR1 reads SQVTM; CDR2 reads ANQGSEA. The CDR3 DNA is TGCAGCGCGGAGGGGTCCAGCGACAATGAAAAACTGTTTTTT. Its translation is CSAEGSSDNEKLFF.

This chain's CDR3 is CASSLRTGGNTIYF. The CDR3 coding sequence is TGTGCCAGCAGTCTTAGGACCGGCGGAAACACCATATATTTT. V and J are TRBV6-6 and TRBJ1-3; D gene unclear. This CDR3 spans 14 amino acids. Trimming removed 5 bases at V and 4 bases at J, with 12 bases between. CDR1 and CDR2 (germline): MNHNY, SVGAGI (reference sequence).

V and J are TRBV3-1 (or the pseudogene TRBV3-2) and TRBJ1-5; the match to TRBD1 covers 9 bases. The CDR3 has 15 amino acids. Unmatched junction bases numbered 4, after V lost 1 base and J lost 6 bases. Germline assignment: CDR1 LGHDT and CDR2 YNNKEL (reference sequence). The CDR3 coding sequence is TGTGCCAGCAGCCAAGGAACAGGGGGCGGTCAGCCCCAGCATTTT. Residues: CASSQGTGGGQPQHF.

V usage is TRBV7-9 and J usage is TRBJ2-6, with D unresolved. Germline V CDR1 and CDR2: SEHNR, FQNEAQ (reference sequence). The CDR3 has 15 residues. V shed 3 bases and J shed 0 bases, with 6 bases lying between them. The CDR3 sequence: CASSFWISGANVLTF. CDR3 nucleotides: TGTGCCAGCAGCTTCTGGATCTCTGGGGCCAACGTCCTGACTTTC.

The chain employs TRBV5-1 and TRBJ2-3; no definite D call. The CDR3 is 12 residues long. From germline, CDR1 is SGHRS and CDR2 YFSETQ. The germline V and J ends were trimmed by 1 base and 5 bases, with 5 bases remaining between them. CDR3 amino acids: CASSLSGDTQYF. CDR3 bases: TGCGCCAGCAGCTTGAGTGGAGATACGCAGTATTTT.

The chain couples TRBV4-1 to TRBJ1-1; TRBD1 might be the D (5 bases). V was cut by 1 base and J by 6 bases, with 15 bases left in between. Germline assignment: CDR1 MGHRA and CDR2 YSYEKL. The CDR3 runs to 15 residues. Written as DNA, the CDR3 is TGCGCCAGCAGCCAAGGGGCAGGGAGGGACGCTGAAGCTTTCTTT. It specifies CASSQGAGRDAEAFF.

The chain recombines TRBV28 with TRBJ1-4; D is possibly TRBD1 (5 bases). Germline V CDR1 and CDR2: MDHEN, SYDVKM. The V and J ends lost 3 bases and 8 bases respectively, with 19 bases between them. This CDR3 is built from 16 residues. CDR3 bases: TGTGCCAGCAGTTTCCAAACCGGCGGGGGGGTCGAAAAACTGTTTTTT. This encodes CASSFQTGGGVEKLFF.

This chain links TRBV18 with TRBJ1-1; tentative D call: TRBD1 (6 bases). Trimming cost V 2 bases and J 3 bases, with 13 bases left between them. The CDR3 length is 15 residues. Germline V lookup: CDR1 KGHSH, CDR2 LQKENI. As DNA, the CDR3 is TGTGCCAGCTCACCAATACGGGGGCATGACACTGAAGCTTTCTTT. Translating it yields CASSPIRGHDTEAFF.

The genes are TRBV28 and TRBJ2-7, with a possible D match to TRBD1 (6 bases). V was shortened by 8 bases and J by 0 bases, with 14 bases between the two germline ends. Germline V CDR1 and CDR2: MDHEN, SYDVKM. This CDR3 comprises 14 residues. The CDR3 reads CASGDIPPSYEQYF. The CDR3 DNA is TGTGCCAGCGGGGACATCCCCCCCTCCTACGAGCAGTACTTC. Based on the CDR3 plus reference TRBV28 and TRBJ2-7, the full variable domain is DVKVTQSSRYLVKRTGEKVFLECVQDMDHENMFWYRQDPGLGLRLIYFSYDVKMKEKGDIPEGYSVSREKKERFSLILESASTNQTSMYLCASGDIPPSYEQYFGPGTRLTVT.

CDR3 sequence: CASSPEGQRNEKLFF. For the CDR3, the DNA is TGTGCCAGCAGTCCCGAGGGCCAGCGCAATGAAAAACTGTTTTTT. The chain has TRBV28 and TRBJ1-4; no firm D call. The ends were cut back, 5 bases at V and 5 bases at J, with 15 bases in the middle. This CDR3 has 15 residues. Germline lookup yields CDR1 MDHEN and CDR2 SYDVKM.

This rearrangement joins TRBV7-2 to TRBJ1-1; 11 nucleotides match TRBD1. With 6 bases clipped from V and 10 bases from J, the junction kept 10 bases outside the gene matches. Germline CDR1 and CDR2: SGHTA and FQGNSA. The CDR3 runs to 14 residues. CDR3 DNA: TGTGCCAGCAGTCCCCATTCGGACAGGGGGCTAGCTTTCTTT. It is translated as CASSPHSDRGLAFF.

V and J are TRBV10-3 and TRBJ1-2; maybe TRBD1 (5 bases). The CDR3 covers 15 residues. Looked up from germline, CDR1 is ENHRY and CDR2 is SYGVKD. The V end was cut by 0 bases, the J end by 4 bases, with 12 bases between. CDR3: CAISESRDGAYGYTF. The DNA of the CDR3 is TGTGCCATCAGTGAGTCGAGGGATGGGGCCTATGGCTACACCTTC.